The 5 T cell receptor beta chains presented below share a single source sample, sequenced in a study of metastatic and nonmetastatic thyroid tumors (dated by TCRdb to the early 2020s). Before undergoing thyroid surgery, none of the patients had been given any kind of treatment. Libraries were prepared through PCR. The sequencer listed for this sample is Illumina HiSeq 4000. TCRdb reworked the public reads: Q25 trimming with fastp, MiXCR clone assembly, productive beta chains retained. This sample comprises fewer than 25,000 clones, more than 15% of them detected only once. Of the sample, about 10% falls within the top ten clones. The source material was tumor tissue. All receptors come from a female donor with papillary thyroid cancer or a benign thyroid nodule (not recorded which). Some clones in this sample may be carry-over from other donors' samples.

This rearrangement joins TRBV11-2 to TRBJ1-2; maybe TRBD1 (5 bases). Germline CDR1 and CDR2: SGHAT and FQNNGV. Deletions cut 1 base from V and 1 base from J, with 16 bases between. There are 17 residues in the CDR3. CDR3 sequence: CASSLGGWGPDNYGYTF. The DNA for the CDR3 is TGTGCCAGCAGCTTAGGGGGGTGGGGCCCTGATAACTATGGCTACACCTTC.

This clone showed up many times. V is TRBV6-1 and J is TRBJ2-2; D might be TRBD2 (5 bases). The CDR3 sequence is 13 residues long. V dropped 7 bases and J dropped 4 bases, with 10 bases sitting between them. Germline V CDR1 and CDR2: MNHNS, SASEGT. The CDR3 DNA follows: TGTGCCAGCACCATACTAGGCACCGGGGAGCTGTTTTTT. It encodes CASTILGTGELFF.

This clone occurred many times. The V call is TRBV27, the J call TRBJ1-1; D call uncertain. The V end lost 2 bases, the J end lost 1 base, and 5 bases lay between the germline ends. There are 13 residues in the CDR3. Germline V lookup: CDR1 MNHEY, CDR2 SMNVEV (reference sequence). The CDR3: CASSLAANTEAFF. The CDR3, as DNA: TGTGCCAGCAGTTTAGCGGCGAACACTGAAGCTTTCTTT.

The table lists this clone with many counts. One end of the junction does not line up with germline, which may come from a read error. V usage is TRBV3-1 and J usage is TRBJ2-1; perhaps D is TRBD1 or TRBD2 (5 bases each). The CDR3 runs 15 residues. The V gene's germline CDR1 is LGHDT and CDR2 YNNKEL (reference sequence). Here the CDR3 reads CASSQAGTSSNEQFF. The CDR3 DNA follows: TGTGCCAGCAGCCAAGCCGGGACCTCCTCCAATGAGCAGTTCTTC.

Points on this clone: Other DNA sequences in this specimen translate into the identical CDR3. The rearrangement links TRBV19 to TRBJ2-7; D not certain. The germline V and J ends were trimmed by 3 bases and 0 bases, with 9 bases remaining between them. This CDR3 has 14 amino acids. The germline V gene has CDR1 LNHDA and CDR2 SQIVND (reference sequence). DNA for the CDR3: TGTGCCAGTAGTATCCCTGGAAGCTCCTACGAGCAGTACTTC. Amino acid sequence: CASSIPGSSYEQYF.